These T cell receptor beta chains were read from a single sample in a study of regulatory T cells in long-lasting Graves disease. TCRdb re-analysed the multiplex PCR reads in MiXCR, keeping a single row per CDR3 protein. The sample holds about 400,000 distinct CDR3 sequences; 15% to 20% are singletons and the top ten take around 20%. These data were also filed under a second study, of T cells in Graves' hyperthyroidism and ophthalmopathy.

Source: peripheral blood mononuclear cells (PBMCs), taken at new diagnosis, from a patient treated with antithyroid drugs. Source of these receptors: a woman younger than 30 with Graves disease. The CDR3 runs from the conserved cysteine through the conserved F or W. D genes are given only for firm matches. Not all rows give a size; the values are once, few, many and, for expanded clones, a class.

CDR3 DNA	CDR3 protein	clone size	D gene	V gene	J gene
TGTGCCATCGGGGGGGGTAGCACAGATACGCAGTATTTT	CAIGGGSTDTQYF	few	TRBD2	TRBV5-5	TRBJ2-3
TGTGCCAGCAAGATCGGGGGGAGCTCTCCTGGGGCCAACGTCCTGACTTTC	CASKIGGSSPGANVLTF	many	TRBD2	TRBV2	TRBJ2-6
TGTGCCAGCAGCGAAACAAGGAACACTGAAGCTTTCTTT	CASSETRNTEAFF	few	-	TRBV7-3	TRBJ1-1
TGTGCCAGCAGGACCGGGACAGGGGGCGACGAGCAGTACTTC	CASRTGTGGDEQYF	few	TRBD1	TRBV6-1	TRBJ2-7
TGCAGTGCTAGGGGACTTGGGGGCCGCTTTACGGGTAGGACCCAGTACTTC	CSARGLGGRFTGRTQYF	-	-	TRBV20-1	TRBJ2-5
TGTGCCAGCACAGACACTACCTACGAGCAGTACTTC	CASTDTTYEQYF	few	-	TRBV6-1	TRBJ2-7
TGCGCCAGCAGCACCGGGGTTGTCGGGGAGCTGTTTTTT	CASSTGVVGELFF	-	-	TRBV5-1	TRBJ2-2
TGTGCCAGCAGCTTAGCAGTACTAAACTCTGGGGCCAACGTCCTGACTTTC	CASSLAVLNSGANVLTF	-	-	TRBV7-9	TRBJ2-6
TGTGCCAGCAGTGAGGAAGGGACAGGCTCCAACGAGCAGTACTTC	CASSEEGTGSNEQYF	many	TRBD1	TRBV6-1	TRBJ2-7
TGTGCCAGCAGTTACACTCGACCGATCCCTCTAGGCAATCAGCCCCAGCATTTT	CASSYTRPIPLGNQPQHF	few	-	TRBV25-1	TRBJ1-5
TGCGCCAGCAGTGAAGCCGGGAGCTCCTATAATTCACCCCTCCACTTT	CASSEAGSSYNSPLHF	few	-	TRBV10-1	TRBJ1-6